These 4 T cell receptor beta chains were sequenced from one sample in a study of cytomegalovirus exposure and HLA in healthy donors. The PCR used 60 Vbeta and 13 Jbeta primers. The repertoire was sequenced with immunoSEQ multiplex PCR; TCRdb's copy has only in-frame clones and lacks some. The sample has tens of thousands of clones, roughly 67% seen once. Sequences were obtained from PBMCs. These receptors all stem from a boy between 10 and 17 years old in good health and CMV-seropositive.

This chain uses TRBV5-1 with TRBJ1-5; 7 bases are shared with TRBD1. In germline, CDR1 is SGHRS, CDR2 YFSETQ. This CDR3 has 14 residues. V shed 2 bases, J shed 7 bases, and the junction held 6 bases outside the gene matches. The CDR3 bases are TGCGCCAGCAGCTTAGGGGGCGCGGAACAGCCCCAGCATTTT. Amino acids: CASSLGGAEQPQHF.

The chain joins TRBV6-5 to TRBJ2-7; TRBD1 agrees at 10 bases. CDR1 and CDR2 (germline): MNHEY, SVGAGI. V trimming: 7 bases; J trimming: 3 bases; junction bases outside the gene matches: 3. The CDR3 has 13 residues. CDR3 sequence reads: CASTGTGDYEQYF. The CDR3 bases are TGTGCCAGCACCGGGACAGGGGACTACGAGCAGTACTTC.

The chain couples TRBV7-8 to TRBJ2-6, with TRBD1 matching over 9 bases. This CDR3 contains 18 residues. Germline assignment: CDR1 SGHVS and CDR2 FQNEAQ. With 0 bases clipped from V and 2 bases from J, the junction kept 5 bases outside the gene matches. CDR3 coding DNA: TGTGCCAGCAGCTTAGCCACAGGGGGCCAAACTGGGGCCAACGTCCTGACTTTC. It translates to CASSLATGGQTGANVLTF.

The chain joins TRBV10-2 to TRBJ2-1; 7 bases line up with TRBD2. Germline CDR1 and CDR2: WSHSY and SAAADI. The trim removed 8 bases at V and 9 bases at J, leaving 13 bases unmatched. The CDR3 has 14 residues. The CDR3 coding sequence is TGCGCCAGCTCTTCCTCCTCCGGGACTACTGAGCAGTTCTTC. Protein sequence: CASSSSSGTTEQFF.